This T cell receptor (beta chain) came from a study of T cell changes during pregnancy in multiple sclerosis. Assay: immunoSEQ multiplex PCR; the TCRdb copy retains only in-frame clones and omits some. The repertoire holds tens of thousands of clones, with roughly nine tenths as singletons. There are 16 residues in the CDR3. The TCR originated in a female donor in good health, enrolled as a control in a pregnancy study. The genes are TRBV21-1 and TRBJ2-3; the table assigns TRBD1, which was not confirmed against the DNA. TRBV21-1 is labeled a pseudogene. The material sequenced was peripheral blood, taken in the third trimester of pregnancy. CDR3 nucleotides: TGTGCCAGCAGCAAAAACAGGGGGATTTGCACAGATACGCAGTATTTT. It is translated as CASSKNRGICTDTQYF.